Following are 4 T cell receptor beta chains from one sample sequenced in a study of cytotoxic CD8 clonotypes in ibrutinib-treated CLL. Clones were sequenced by immunoSEQ multiplex PCR, and TCRdb holds only the in-frame ones, with some missing. Of some 290,000 clones in the sample, almost 80% were seen once. The specimen comprised PBMCs, sampled before ibrutinib treatment. The receptors shown here come from a human donor with chronic lymphocytic leukemia.

The genes are TRBV19 and TRBJ1-5; D gene unclear. V lost 4 bases to trimming and J lost 0 bases, with 16 bases between them. The CDR3 sequence is 17 residues long. Germline V CDR1 and CDR2: LNHDA, SQIVND (reference sequence). The CDR3 DNA follows: TGTGCCAGTAGTACCAGGCCGGATGGATATAGCAATCAGCCCCAGCATTTT. It codes for CASSTRPDGYSNQPQHF.

This chain joins TRBV7-2 and TRBJ2-6, with TRBD2 matching 10 bases. The CDR3 runs to 16 residues. Germline CDR1 reads SGHTA; CDR2 reads FQGNSA. The trim removed 6 bases at V and 4 bases at J, leaving 6 bases unmatched. CDR3 sequence (DNA): TGTGCCAGCAGGCTAGCGGGAGATCGGGGGGCCAACGTCCTGACTTTC. It translates to CASRLAGDRGANVLTF.

The CDR3 DNA is TGTGCTAGTGGTTTGGGCCCGGGACAGGGGCTGACTTTGGCACAAAACATTCAGTACTTC. Protein: CASGLGPGQGLTLAQNIQYF. The chain has TRBV12-5 and TRBJ2-4; 10 bases map to TRBD1. Germline loops: CDR1 LGHNT, CDR2 FRNRAP. Trimming took 1 base from V and 5 from J; bases not matched to a gene: 17. The CDR3 spans 20 residues.

The chain recombines TRBV4-2 with TRBJ2-7; 9 bases are shared with TRBD1. Germline loops: CDR1 LGHNA, CDR2 YNFKEQ. The CDR3 runs 14 residues. V lost 4 bases and J lost 8; bases outside the gene matches: 9. In DNA form, the CDR3 reads TGTGCCAGCAGCCGCGGACAGGGGATGGTGCAGCAGTACTTC. Protein product: CASSRGQGMVQQYF.